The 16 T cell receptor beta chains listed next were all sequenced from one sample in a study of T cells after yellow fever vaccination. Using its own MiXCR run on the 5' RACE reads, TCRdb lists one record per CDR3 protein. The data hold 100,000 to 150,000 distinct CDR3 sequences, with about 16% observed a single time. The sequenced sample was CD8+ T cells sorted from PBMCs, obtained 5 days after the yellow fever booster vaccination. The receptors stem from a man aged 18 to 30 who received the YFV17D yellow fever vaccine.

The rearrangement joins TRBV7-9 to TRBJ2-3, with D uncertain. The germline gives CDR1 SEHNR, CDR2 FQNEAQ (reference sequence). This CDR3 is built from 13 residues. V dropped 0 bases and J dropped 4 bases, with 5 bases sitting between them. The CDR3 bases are TGTGCCAGCAGCTTAGCGCTCTCAGATACGCAGTATTTT. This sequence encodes CASSLALSDTQYF.

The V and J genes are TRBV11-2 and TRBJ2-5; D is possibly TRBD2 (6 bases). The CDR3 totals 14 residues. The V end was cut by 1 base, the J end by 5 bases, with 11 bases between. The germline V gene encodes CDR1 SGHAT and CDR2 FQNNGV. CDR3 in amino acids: CASSLATSWETQYF. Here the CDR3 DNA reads TGTGCCAGCAGCTTAGCAACTAGCTGGGAGACCCAGTACTTC.

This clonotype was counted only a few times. The CDR3 loop is CASSPPGSGDGEQFF. In DNA form, the CDR3 reads TGCGCCAGCAGCCCCCCGGGTAGCGGGGATGGTGAGCAGTTCTTC. V gene TRBV4-1 combines with J gene TRBJ2-1; 8 bases map to TRBD2. Trimming removed 4 bases from V and 9 bases from J; junction bases left unmatched: 11. The CDR3 covers 15 residues. Germline CDR1 and CDR2: MGHRA and YSYEKL.

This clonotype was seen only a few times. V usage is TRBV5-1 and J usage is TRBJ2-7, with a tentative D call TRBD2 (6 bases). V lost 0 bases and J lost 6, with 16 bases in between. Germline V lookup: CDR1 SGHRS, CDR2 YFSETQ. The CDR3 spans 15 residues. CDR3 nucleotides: TGCGCCAGCAGCTTGGGTACGGCAGGGAGGTTCGAGCAGTACGTC. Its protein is CASSLGTAGRFEQYV.

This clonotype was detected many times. DNA for the CDR3: TGTGCCAGCAGCTCACTAGCTAATGAGCAGTTCTTC. This gives the protein CASSSLANEQFF. V is TRBV7-8 and J is TRBJ2-1, with D perhaps matching TRBD2 (6 bases). With 4 bases removed from V and 7 bases from J, the gap between germline ends came to 8 bases. CDR1 and CDR2 from the germline V gene are SGHVS and FQNEAQ. CDR3 length equals 12 residues. Filled out from reference TRBV7-8 and TRBJ2-1, the complete variable domain reads GAGVSQSPRYKVAKRGQDVALRCDPISGHVSLFWYQQALGQGPEFLTYFQNEAQLDKSGLPSDRFFAERPEGSVSTLKIQRTQQEDSAVYLCASSSLANEQFFGPGTRLTVL.

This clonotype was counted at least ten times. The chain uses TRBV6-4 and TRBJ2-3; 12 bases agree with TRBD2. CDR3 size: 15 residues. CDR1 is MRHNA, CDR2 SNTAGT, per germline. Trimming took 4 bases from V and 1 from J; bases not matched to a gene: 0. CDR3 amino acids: CASSGTSGGTDTQYF. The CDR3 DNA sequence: TGTGCCAGCAGTGGGACTAGCGGGGGCACAGATACGCAGTATTTT.

CDR3: CASSWTSGGTSDTQYF. The CDR3 DNA is TGTGCCAGCAGCTGGACTAGCGGGGGAACTTCAGATACGCAGTATTTT. The chain joins TRBV7-3 to TRBJ2-3, with 13 bases aligning to TRBD2. CDR3 size: 16 residues. Germline V gene lookup returns CDR1 SGHTA and CDR2 FQGTGA. With 4 bases clipped from V and 4 bases from J, the junction kept 5 bases outside the gene matches.

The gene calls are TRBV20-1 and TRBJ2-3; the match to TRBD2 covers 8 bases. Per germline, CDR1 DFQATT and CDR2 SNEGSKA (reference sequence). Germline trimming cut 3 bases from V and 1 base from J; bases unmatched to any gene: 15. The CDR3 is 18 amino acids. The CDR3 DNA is TGCAGTGCTAGGGACGTAGCGGGGATTTTCGGGGGCACAGATACGCAGTATTTT. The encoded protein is CSARDVAGIFGGTDTQYF.

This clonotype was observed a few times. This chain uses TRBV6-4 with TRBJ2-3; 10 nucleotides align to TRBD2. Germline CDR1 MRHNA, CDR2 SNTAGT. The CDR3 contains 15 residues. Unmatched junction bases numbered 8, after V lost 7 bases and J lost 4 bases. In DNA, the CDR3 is TGTGCCAGCAAAAGCGGGGGGGCCGTGGCAGATACGCAGTATTTT. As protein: CASKSGGAVADTQYF.

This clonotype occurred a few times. The CDR3, as DNA: TGTGCCAGCAGTCCATCTAATTACGAGCAGTACGTC. Its protein is CASSPSNYEQYV. This chain uses TRBV6-6 with TRBJ2-7; D gene uncertain. This CDR3 contains 12 residues. V was pared by 5 bases and J by 4 bases, with 9 bases between. From germline, CDR1 is MNHNY and CDR2 SVGAGI (reference sequence).

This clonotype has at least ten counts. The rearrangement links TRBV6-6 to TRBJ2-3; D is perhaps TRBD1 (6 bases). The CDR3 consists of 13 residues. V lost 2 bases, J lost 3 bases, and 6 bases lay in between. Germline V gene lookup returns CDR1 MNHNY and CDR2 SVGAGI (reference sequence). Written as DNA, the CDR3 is TGTGCCAGCAGTTACACAGGGACAGATACGCAGTATTTT. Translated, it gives CASSYTGTDTQYF.

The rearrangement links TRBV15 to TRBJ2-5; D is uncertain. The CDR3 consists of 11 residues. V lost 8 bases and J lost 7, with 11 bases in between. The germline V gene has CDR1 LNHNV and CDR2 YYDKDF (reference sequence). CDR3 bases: TGTGCCACCGTTAACTCTGGGACCCAGTACTTC. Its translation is CATVNSGTQYF.

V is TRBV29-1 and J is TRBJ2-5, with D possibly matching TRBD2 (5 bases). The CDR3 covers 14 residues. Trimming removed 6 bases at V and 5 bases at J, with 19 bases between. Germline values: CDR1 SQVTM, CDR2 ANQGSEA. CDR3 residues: CSVVPSGGGETQYF. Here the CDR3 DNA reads TGCAGCGTAGTGCCCAGTGGTGGCGGGGAGACCCAGTACTTC.

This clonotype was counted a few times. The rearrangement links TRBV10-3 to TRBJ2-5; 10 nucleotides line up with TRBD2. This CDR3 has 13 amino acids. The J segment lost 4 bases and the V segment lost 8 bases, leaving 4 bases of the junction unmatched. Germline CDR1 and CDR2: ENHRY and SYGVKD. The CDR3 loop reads CAIASGGAETQYF. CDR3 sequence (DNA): TGTGCCATCGCGAGCGGGGGGGCAGAGACCCAGTACTTC.

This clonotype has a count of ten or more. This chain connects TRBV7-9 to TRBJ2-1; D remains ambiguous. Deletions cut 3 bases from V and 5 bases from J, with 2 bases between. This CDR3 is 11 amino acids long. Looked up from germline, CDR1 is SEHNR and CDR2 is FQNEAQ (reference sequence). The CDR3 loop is CASSFHNEQFF. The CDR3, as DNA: TGTGCCAGCAGCTTCCACAATGAGCAGTTCTTC.

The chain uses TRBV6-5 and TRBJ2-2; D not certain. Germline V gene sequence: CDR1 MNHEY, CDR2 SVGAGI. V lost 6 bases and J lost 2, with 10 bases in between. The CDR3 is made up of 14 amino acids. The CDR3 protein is CASSYGLNTGELFF. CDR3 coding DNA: TGTGCCAGCAGCTACGGGCTAAACACCGGGGAGCTGTTTTTT.